The source of this TCR beta chain is a study of T-cell reconstitution after alpha-beta-depleted transplantation in children. Study results and limitations: It was surviving recipient T cells and thymic progenitors that gave some patients high TCRbeta diversity at day 60. Several hundred expanded graft clones reportedly were the source of alpha-beta T cells about two months after transplant. Diversity and T-cell counts at one year after transplant derived mostly from new T cells.

This clonotype was counted between two and nine times. Its antigen is as yet unknown. Unique molecular identifiers were built into the TCRbeta library. TCRdb reanalysed the PCR reads using MiXCR and keeps one entry per CDR3 protein. The data contain about 580,000 distinct CDR3 sequences, under 25% of them singletons. The ends were cut back, 5 bases at V and 5 bases at J, with 13 bases in the middle. Per germline, CDR1 SQVTM and CDR2 ANQGSEA. The CDR3 loop spans 12 amino acids. The origin of this receptor is a boy younger than two who had a stem cell transplant for acute myeloid leukemia, so the T cells may come from the graft donor. This chain links TRBV29-1 with TRBJ2-7; D possibly corresponds to TRBD1 (5 bases). Sequencing used PBMCs, mostly from graft donor cells, obtained 360 days after TCRalphabeta/CD19-depleted stem cell transplant. The DNA for the CDR3 is TGCAGCGTTAGACAGAGTTTCCACGAGCAGTACTTC. It codes for CSVRQSFHEQYF.